Below, 18 T cell receptor beta chains from the same sample are listed, as sequenced in a study of T cell responses to AZD1222 COVID-19 vaccine. Method: immunoSEQ multiplex PCR; TCRdb's copy keeps in-frame clones and lacks some. The table has over 110,000 clones, roughly nine tenths seen once. The sample in question was peripheral blood, obtained on day 0 of AZD1222 vaccination. The receptors were sampled from an adult in good health.

This clone is a singleton in its sample. The chain employs TRBV28 and TRBJ1-2; D unresolved. Trimming shortened V by 2 bases and J by 3 bases, and 10 bases separated the two germline ends. CDR1 MDHEN and CDR2 SYDVKM come from the germline V gene. The CDR3 contains 14 residues. The CDR3 DNA reads TGTGCCAGCAGTTTAGGGGTCCGGGACTATGGCTACACCTTC. Translating it yields CASSLGVRDYGYTF.

The table lists this clone with a few counts. The rearrangement links TRBV29-1 to TRBJ2-7; D perhaps matches TRBD1 (5 bases). The CDR3 has 14 residues. Germline V gene data show CDR1 as SQVTM and CDR2 as ANQGSEA. V was pared by 4 bases and J by 3 bases, with 16 bases between. The DNA of the CDR3 is TGCAGCGTTGGAAAAGGGGCAGCCATCTACGAGCAGTACTTC. As protein: CSVGKGAAIYEQYF.

J is TRBJ1-4 and V is TRBV28; D may be TRBD1 (5 bases). Germline assignment: CDR1 MDHEN and CDR2 SYDVKM. Trimming took 5 bases from V and 7 from J, leaving 17 bases between them. The CDR3 extends over 15 amino acids. This chain's CDR3 is CASSPPGGSGEKLFF. CDR3 bases: TGTGCCAGCAGTCCCCCCGGGGGTTCGGGTGAAAAACTGTTTTTT. The variable domain in full, completed from reference TRBV28 and TRBJ1-4, reads DVKVTQSSRYLVKRTGEKVFLECVQDMDHENMFWYRQDPGLGLRLIYFSYDVKMKEKGDIPEGYSVSREKKERFSLILESASTNQTSMYLCASSPPGGSGEKLFFGSGTQLSVL.

V is TRBV10-3 and J is TRBJ1-1; no definite D call. The CDR3 has 16 residues. The V and J ends lost 0 bases and 1 base respectively, with 12 bases between them. Germline CDR1 ENHRY, CDR2 SYGVKD. CDR3 in amino acids: CAISESKRYENTEAFF. Written as DNA, the CDR3 is TGTGCCATCAGTGAGTCGAAACGGTATGAGAACACTGAAGCTTTCTTT.

The rearrangement links TRBV4-1 to TRBJ1-5; D uncertain. From germline, CDR1 is MGHRA and CDR2 YSYEKL. CDR3 size: 17 residues. V was cut by 0 bases and J by 1 base, with 13 bases left in between. CDR3 coding DNA: TGCGCCAGCAGCCAAGATCCTTCACTACGAAGCAATCAGCCCCAGCATTTT. The encoded protein is CASSQDPSLRSNQPQHF.

The count of this clone is one. J is TRBJ2-5 and V is TRBV24-1; weak D call: TRBD2 (7 bases). This CDR3 region has 15 residues. V dropped 5 bases and J dropped 3 bases, with 15 bases sitting between them. Germline values: CDR1 KGHDR, CDR2 SFDVKD. CDR3 amino acids: CATSVGGATEETQYF. CDR3 nucleotides: TGTGCCACCAGTGTGGGGGGGGCGACCGAAGAGACCCAGTACTTC.

CDR3 sequence: CASSPRDRAYEQYF. CDR3 sequence (DNA): TGTGCCAGCAGTCCGAGGGACAGGGCTTACGAGCAGTACTTC. V and J are TRBV6-5 and TRBJ2-7, with TRBD1 identical over 9 bases. J lost 4 bases, V lost 5 bases, and 6 bases had no gene match. The CDR3 length is 14 residues. Germline CDR1 and CDR2: MNHEY and SVGAGI.

This clone was observed once. This rearrangement joins TRBV5-1 to TRBJ2-3; 10 bases are shared with TRBD2. Germline CDR1 SGHRS, CDR2 YFSETQ. There are 17 residues in the CDR3. The V and J ends lost 0 bases and 0 bases, in that order; junction bases with no gene match: 4. CDR3 sequence: CASSLGPSGGSTDTQYF. The CDR3 DNA sequence: TGCGCCAGCAGCTTGGGACCTAGCGGGGGTAGCACAGATACGCAGTATTTT.

V is TRBV5-1 and J is TRBJ1-1, with 8 positions matching TRBD1. Germline values: CDR1 SGHRS, CDR2 YFSETQ. This CDR3 comprises 14 residues. The V segment lost 7 bases and the J segment 4 bases; nucleotides outside the gene matches: 9. In DNA, the CDR3 is TGCGCCAGCGAAGTCGGACAGGGCCGCACTGAAGCTTTCTTT. Its translation: CASEVGQGRTEAFF.

This sequence joins TRBV30 and TRBJ2-7; 7 nucleotides align to TRBD2. The CDR3 contains 18 residues. The junction had 16 bases not matched to a gene; V was cut back by 0 bases and J by 2 bases. CDR1 is GTSNPN, CDR2 SVGIG, per germline (reference sequence). The CDR3 region is CAWSVNSLWSGETYEQYF. The CDR3 coding sequence is TGTGCCTGGAGTGTAAATTCCCTTTGGAGCGGGGAGACCTACGAGCAGTACTTC.

The rearrangement joins TRBV2 to TRBJ1-4, with a possible D match to TRBD1 (5 bases). CDR1 and CDR2 from the germline V gene are SNHLY and FYNNEI. Deletions cut 4 bases from V and 8 bases from J, with 14 bases between. The CDR3 has 14 amino acids. CDR3 DNA: TGTGCCAGCAGTGCTGGGGCCCAAAGCGAAAAACTGTTTTTT. Translating gives CASSAGAQSEKLFF.

This rearrangement joins TRBV5-1 to TRBJ1-3, with D possibly matching TRBD1 (5 bases). Per the germline V gene, CDR1 is SGHRS and CDR2 is YFSETQ. The CDR3 consists of 12 residues. V lost 5 bases and J 6 bases, leaving 9 bases between the germline ends. As DNA, the CDR3 is TGCGCCAGCAGGACAGACTCAAACACCATATATTTT. Protein sequence: CASRTDSNTIYF.

In the case of this clone: The junction differs from germline at one of its ends, possibly a read error. The V call is TRBV5-8, the J call TRBJ1-1; D might be TRBD1 (6 bases). The CDR3 consists of 14 residues. From germline, CDR1 is SGHTS and CDR2 YDEGEE. CDR3 loop: CASSLRDMNTEAFF. The CDR3 nucleotides read TGTGCCAGCAGCTTGCGGGACATGAATACTGAAGCTTTCTTT.

The chain has TRBV29-1 and TRBJ2-1; D ambiguous. Germline assignment: CDR1 SQVTM and CDR2 ANQGSEA. CDR3 size: 13 residues. V was shortened by 5 bases and J by 0 bases, with 8 bases between the two germline ends. CDR3 residues: CSVLQSSYNEQFF. The CDR3 nucleotides read TGCAGCGTTCTACAGAGCTCCTACAATGAGCAGTTCTTC.

The V gene is TRBV18, the J gene TRBJ1-6; the D is unclear. The CDR3 has 15 amino acids. Trimming left V 5 bases short and J 8 bases short, with 16 bases between. The V gene's germline CDR1 is KGHSH and CDR2 LQKENI. Here the CDR3 reads CASSSSTGGYSPLHF. In DNA form, the CDR3 reads TGTGCCAGCTCATCTTCGACGGGAGGGTATTCACCCCTCCACTTT.

There are a few counts of this clone. This chain uses TRBV7-9 with TRBJ1-1; 7 bases line up with TRBD1. After removal of 3 bases from V and 5 bases from J, the junction contained 6 bases not matched to a gene. This CDR3 comprises 14 residues. Germline CDR1 and CDR2: SEHNR and FQNEAQ (reference sequence). The CDR3 coding sequence is TGTGCCAGCAGCTTCTCAGGGGGTCGGACTGAAGCTTTCTTT. The encoded protein is CASSFSGGRTEAFF.

This chain uses TRBV6-5 with TRBJ1-6, with TRBD1 as a possible D gene (5 bases). In germline, CDR1 is MNHEY, CDR2 SVGAGI. V lost 5 bases and J 9 bases, leaving 14 bases between the germline ends. The CDR3 is made up of 14 amino acids. The CDR3 protein is CASSLRVTGSPLHF. CDR3 coding DNA: TGTGCCAGCAGTCTCAGGGTTACGGGTTCACCCCTCCACTTT.

The V gene is TRBV15, the J gene TRBJ1-1; no definite D call. This CDR3 has 16 residues. Germline V gives CDR1 LNHNV, CDR2 YYDKDF (reference sequence). Trimming removed 1 base from V and 4 bases from J, with 16 bases in between. The CDR3 sequence is CATSRGVVGTGTEAFF. Written as DNA, the CDR3 is TGTGCCACCAGCAGAGGGGTGGTGGGAACGGGCACTGAAGCTTTCTTT.